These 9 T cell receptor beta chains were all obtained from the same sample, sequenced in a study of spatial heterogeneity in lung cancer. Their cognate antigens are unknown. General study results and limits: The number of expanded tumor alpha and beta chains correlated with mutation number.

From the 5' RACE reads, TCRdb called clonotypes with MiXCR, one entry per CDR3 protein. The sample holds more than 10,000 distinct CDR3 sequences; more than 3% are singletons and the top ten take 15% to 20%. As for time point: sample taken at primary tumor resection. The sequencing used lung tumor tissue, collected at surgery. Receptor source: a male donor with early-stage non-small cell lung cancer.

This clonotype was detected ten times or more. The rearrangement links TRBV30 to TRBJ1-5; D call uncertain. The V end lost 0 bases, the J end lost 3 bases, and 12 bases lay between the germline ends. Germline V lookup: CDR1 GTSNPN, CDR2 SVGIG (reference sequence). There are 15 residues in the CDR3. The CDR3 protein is CAWSVGQLNNQPQHF. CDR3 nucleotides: TGTGCCTGGAGTGTAGGTCAGCTTAACAATCAGCCCCAGCATTTT.

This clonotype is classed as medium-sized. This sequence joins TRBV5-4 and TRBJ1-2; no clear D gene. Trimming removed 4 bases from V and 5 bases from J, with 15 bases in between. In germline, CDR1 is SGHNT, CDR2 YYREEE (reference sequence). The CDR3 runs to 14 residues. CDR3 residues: CASSQRTEPYGYTF. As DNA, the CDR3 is TGTGCCAGCAGCCAAAGGACGGAACCTTATGGCTACACCTTC.

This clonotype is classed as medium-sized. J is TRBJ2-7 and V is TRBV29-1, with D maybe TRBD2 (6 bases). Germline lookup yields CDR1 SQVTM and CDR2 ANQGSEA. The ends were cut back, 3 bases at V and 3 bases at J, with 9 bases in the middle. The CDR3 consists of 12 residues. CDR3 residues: CSVEGGGYEQYF. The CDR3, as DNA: TGCAGCGTTGAGGGGGGAGGCTACGAGCAGTACTTC.

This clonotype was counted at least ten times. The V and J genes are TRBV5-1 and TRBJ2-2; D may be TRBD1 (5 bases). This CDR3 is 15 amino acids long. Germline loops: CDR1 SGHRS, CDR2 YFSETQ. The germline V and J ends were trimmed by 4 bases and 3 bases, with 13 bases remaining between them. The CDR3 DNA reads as TGCGCCAGCAGCCCCAGGGCAGACTACACCGGGGAGCTGTTTTTT. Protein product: CASSPRADYTGELFF. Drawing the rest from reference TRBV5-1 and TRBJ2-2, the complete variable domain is KAGVTQTPRYLIKTRGQQVTLSCSPISGHRSVSWYQQTPGQGLQFLFEYFSETQRNKGNFPGRFSGRQFSNSRSEMNVSTLELGDSALYLCASSPRADYTGELFFGEGSRLTVL.

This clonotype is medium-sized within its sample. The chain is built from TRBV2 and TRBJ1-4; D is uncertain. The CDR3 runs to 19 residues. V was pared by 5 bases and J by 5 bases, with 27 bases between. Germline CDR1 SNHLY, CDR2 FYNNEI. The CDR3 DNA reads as TGTGCCAGCAGTTCCCCCGGAGACGCCCCTTCAGCCGCAAATGAAAAACTGTTTTTT. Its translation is CASSSPGDAPSAANEKLFF.

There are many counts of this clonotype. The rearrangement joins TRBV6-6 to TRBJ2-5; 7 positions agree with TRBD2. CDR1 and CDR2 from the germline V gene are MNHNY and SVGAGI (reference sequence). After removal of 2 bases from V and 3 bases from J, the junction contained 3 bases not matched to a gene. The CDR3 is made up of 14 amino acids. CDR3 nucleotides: TGTGCCAGCAGTTACGCGGCGGGGGAAGAGACCCAGTACTTC. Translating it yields CASSYAAGEETQYF.

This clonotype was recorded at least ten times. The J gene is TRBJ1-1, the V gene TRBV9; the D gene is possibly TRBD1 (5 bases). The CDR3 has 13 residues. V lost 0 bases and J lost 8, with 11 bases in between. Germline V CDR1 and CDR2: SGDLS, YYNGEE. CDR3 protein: CASSVAQGREAFF. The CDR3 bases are TGTGCCAGCAGCGTAGCTCAGGGTAGGGAAGCTTTCTTT.

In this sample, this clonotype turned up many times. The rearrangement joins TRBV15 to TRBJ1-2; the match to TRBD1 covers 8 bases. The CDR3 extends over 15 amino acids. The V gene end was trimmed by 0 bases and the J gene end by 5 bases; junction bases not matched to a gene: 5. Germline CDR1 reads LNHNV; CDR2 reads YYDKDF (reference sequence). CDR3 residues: CATSRETGGPYGYTF. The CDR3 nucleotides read TGTGCCACCAGCAGAGAAACAGGGGGGCCGTATGGCTACACCTTC.

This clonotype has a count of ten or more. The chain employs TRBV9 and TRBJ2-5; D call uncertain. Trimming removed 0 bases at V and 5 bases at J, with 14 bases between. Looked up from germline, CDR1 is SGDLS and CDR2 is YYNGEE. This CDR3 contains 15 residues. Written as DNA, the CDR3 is TGTGCCAGCAGCGTAGGCGGTGGGGTCGGGGAGACCCAGTACTTC. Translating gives CASSVGGGVGETQYF.